These 6 T cell receptor beta chains were sequenced from one sample in a study of PD-L1 blockade in urothelial cancer. Libraries were prepared by immunoSEQ multiplex PCR; TCRdb keeps only in-frame clonotypes and omits some of them. The sample has about 44,000 clones, roughly 78% seen once; the top ten hold under 4%. This sample comprised PBMCs, obtained around atezolizumab (anti-PD-L1) treatment. These receptors originate from a man in his sixties or seventies with urothelial cancer.

The chain joins TRBV28 to TRBJ2-2; 8 nucleotides line up with TRBD2. V lost 7 bases and J lost 0; bases outside the gene matches: 10. Per germline, CDR1 MDHEN and CDR2 SYDVKM. This CDR3 region has 17 residues. CDR3 sequence: CASMHGGATTNTGELFF. CDR3 nucleotide sequence: TGTGCCAGCATGCACGGGGGGGCGACCACGAACACCGGGGAGCTGTTTTTT.

CDR3 sequence reads: CASSIGGGQETQYF. The CDR3 region has the DNA TGTGCCAGTAGTATAGGGGGGGGACAAGAGACCCAGTACTTC. V is TRBV19 and J is TRBJ2-5; 7 bases line up with TRBD2. The CDR3 length is 14 residues. CDR1 and CDR2 (germline): LNHDA, SQIVND (reference sequence). With V trimmed by 1 base and J by 2 bases, 1 base remained unmatched.

The CDR3 protein is CASSYSKGTGQFF. CDR3 in DNA: TGTGCCAGCAGTTACTCGAAAGGGACAGGGCAGTTCTTC. V and J are TRBV6-6 and TRBJ2-1; TRBD1 matches 8 bases. From germline, CDR1 is MNHNY and CDR2 SVGAGI (reference sequence). The V and J ends lost 0 bases and 12 bases, in that order; junction bases with no gene match: 4. The CDR3 is 13 residues long.

Here the CDR3 reads CASSSLLGREDTGELFF. CDR3 bases: TGCGCCAGCAGCTCTCTTCTGGGGCGCGAGGACACCGGGGAGCTGTTTTTT. This chain uses TRBV4-1 with TRBJ2-2; TRBD1 might be the D (5 bases). Trimming took off 5 bases at V and 3 bases at J, with 19 bases between the two ends. Germline V lookup: CDR1 MGHRA, CDR2 YSYEKL. The CDR3 has 17 amino acids.

The rearrangement joins TRBV11-3 to TRBJ1-1; D not resolved. The V gene lost 1 base and the J gene lost 6 bases, with 15 bases spanning the gap. This CDR3 has 15 amino acids. Germline V gene sequence: CDR1 SGHNT, CDR2 YENEEA. The CDR3 DNA follows: TGTGCCAGCAGCTTAGGCGGCCGTGACGCGGCTGAAGCTTTCTTT. Translated, it gives CASSLGGRDAAEAFF. The full variable domain, its missing parts supplied by reference TRBV11-3 and TRBJ1-1, is EAGVVQSPRYKIIEKKQPVAFWCNPISGHNTLYWYLQNLGQGPELLIRYENEEAVDDSQLPKDRFSAERLKGVDSTLKIQPAELGDSAVYLCASSLGGRDAAEAFFGQGTRLTVV.

The V and J genes are TRBV4-3 and TRBJ2-7; tentative D call: TRBD1 (5 bases). CDR1 is LGHNA, CDR2 YSLEER, per germline. This CDR3 is built from 15 residues. V lost 2 bases, J lost 0 bases, and 11 bases lay in between. The CDR3 reads CASSQLRDSSYEQYF. The CDR3 coding sequence is TGCGCCAGCAGCCAACTCAGGGATAGCTCCTACGAGCAGTACTTC.